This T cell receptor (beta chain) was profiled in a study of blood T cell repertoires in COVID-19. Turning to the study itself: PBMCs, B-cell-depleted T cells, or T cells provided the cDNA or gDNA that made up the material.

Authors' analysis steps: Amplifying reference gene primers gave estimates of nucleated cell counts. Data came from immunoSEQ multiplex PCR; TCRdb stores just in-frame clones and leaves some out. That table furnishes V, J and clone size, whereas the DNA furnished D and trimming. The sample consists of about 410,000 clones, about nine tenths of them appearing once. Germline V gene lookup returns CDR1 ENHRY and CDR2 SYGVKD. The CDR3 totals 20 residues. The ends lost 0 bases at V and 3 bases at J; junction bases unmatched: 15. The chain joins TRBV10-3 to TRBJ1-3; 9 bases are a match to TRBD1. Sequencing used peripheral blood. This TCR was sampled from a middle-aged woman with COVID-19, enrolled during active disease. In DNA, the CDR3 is TGTGCCATCAGTGAGTCGGGACAGGGATCTCGGACCCTCGGTGGAAACACCATATATTTT. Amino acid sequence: CAISESGQGSRTLGGNTIYF.